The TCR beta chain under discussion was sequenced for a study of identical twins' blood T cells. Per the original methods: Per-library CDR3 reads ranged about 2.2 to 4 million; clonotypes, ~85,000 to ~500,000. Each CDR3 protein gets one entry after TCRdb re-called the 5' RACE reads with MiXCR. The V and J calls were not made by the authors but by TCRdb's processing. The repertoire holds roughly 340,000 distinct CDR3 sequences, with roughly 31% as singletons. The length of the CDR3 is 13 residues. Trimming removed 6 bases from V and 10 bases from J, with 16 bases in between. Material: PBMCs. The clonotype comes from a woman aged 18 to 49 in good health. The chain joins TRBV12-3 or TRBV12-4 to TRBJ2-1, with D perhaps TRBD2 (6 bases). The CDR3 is CASSLTSTGEQFF. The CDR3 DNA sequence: TGTGCCAGCAGCTTGACTAGTACGGGGGAGCAGTTCTTC.